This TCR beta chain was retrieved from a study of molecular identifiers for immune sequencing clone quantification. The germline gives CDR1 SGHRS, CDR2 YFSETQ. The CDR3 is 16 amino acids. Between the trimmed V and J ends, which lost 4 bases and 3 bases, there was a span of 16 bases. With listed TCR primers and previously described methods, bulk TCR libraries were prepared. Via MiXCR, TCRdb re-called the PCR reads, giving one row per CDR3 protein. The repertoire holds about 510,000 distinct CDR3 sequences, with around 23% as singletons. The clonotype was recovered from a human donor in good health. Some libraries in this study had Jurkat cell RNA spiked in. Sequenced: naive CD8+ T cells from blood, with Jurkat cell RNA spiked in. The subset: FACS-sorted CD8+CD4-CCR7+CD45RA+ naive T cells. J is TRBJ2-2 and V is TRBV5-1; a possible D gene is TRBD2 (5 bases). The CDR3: CASSLRGQTYTGELFF. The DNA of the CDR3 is TGCGCCAGCAGCCTTCGAGGGCAGACCTACACCGGGGAGCTGTTTTTT.